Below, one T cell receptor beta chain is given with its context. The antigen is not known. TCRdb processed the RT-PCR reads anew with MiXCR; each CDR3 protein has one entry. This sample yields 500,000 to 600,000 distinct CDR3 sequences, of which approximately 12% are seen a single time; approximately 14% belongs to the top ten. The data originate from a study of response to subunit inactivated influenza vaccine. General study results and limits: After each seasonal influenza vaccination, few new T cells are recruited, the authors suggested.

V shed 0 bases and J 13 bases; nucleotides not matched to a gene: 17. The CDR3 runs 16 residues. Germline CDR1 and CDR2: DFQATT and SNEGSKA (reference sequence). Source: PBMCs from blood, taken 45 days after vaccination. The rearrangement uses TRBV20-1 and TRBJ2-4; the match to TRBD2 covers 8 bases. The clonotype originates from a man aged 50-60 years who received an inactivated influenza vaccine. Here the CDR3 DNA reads TGCAGTGCTAGAGATGATCAGGGACTAGAGCCCAACTTGCAGTACTTC. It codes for CSARDDQGLEPNLQYF.